These 16 T cell receptor beta chains came from one sample sequenced in a study of immune evolution from preneoplasia to lung adenocarcinoma. Profiled with immunoSEQ multiplex PCR; TCRdb holds only in-frame clones, not every one. The sample carries fewer than 13,000 clones, around 79% recorded once. Sequenced material: FFPE minimally invasive lung adenocarcinoma tissue. The source is a donor at least 70 years old with lung adenocarcinoma.

The sample holds one count of this clone. V gene TRBV19 combines with J gene TRBJ1-2; D remains unclear. Germline V gives CDR1 LNHDA, CDR2 SQIVND (reference sequence). CDR3 length: 12 residues. V shed 5 bases and J shed 8 bases, with 12 bases lying between them. In DNA form, the CDR3 reads TGTGCCAGTAGTGCTCCCCTGGAGGGCTACACCTTC. It specifies CASSAPLEGYTF.

The chain carries TRBV4-1 and TRBJ1-2, with D possibly TRBD1 on 5 matching bases. The CDR3 has 14 amino acids. Looked up from germline, CDR1 is MGHRA and CDR2 is YSYEKL. V was shortened by 3 bases and J by 5 bases, with 13 bases between the two germline ends. The CDR3 DNA reads TGCGCCAGCAGCCAGACCGAGGGGCGATATGGCTACACCTTC. Amino acids: CASSQTEGRYGYTF.

This clone was counted once. The J gene is TRBJ2-3, the V gene TRBV2; TRBD2 matches at 15 bases. The CDR3 has 18 amino acids. V lost 7 bases to trimming and J lost 5 bases; unmatched junction nucleotides: 13. The germline V gene has CDR1 SNHLY and CDR2 FYNNEI. CDR3: CASKLGAPGLAGGDTQYF. CDR3 DNA sequence: TGTGCCAGCAAGCTTGGGGCTCCGGGACTAGCGGGAGGAGATACGCAGTATTTT. Together with reference TRBV2 and TRBJ2-3, the CDR3 gives the full variable domain: EPEVTQTPSHQVTQMGQEVILRCVPISNHLYFYWYRQILGQKVEFLVSFYNNEISEKSEIFDDQFSVERPDGSNFTLKIRSTKLEDSAMYFCASKLGAPGLAGGDTQYFGPGTRLTVL.

The CDR3 DNA is TGTGCCAGCAGCGTAGGAACTAGCCTGGAGTTCACAGATACGCAGTATTTT. It codes for CASSVGTSLEFTDTQYF. This chain joins TRBV9 and TRBJ2-3; TRBD2 might be the D (6 bases). V was trimmed by 0 bases and J by 2 bases, leaving 16 bases between them. This CDR3 region has 17 residues. The germline gives CDR1 SGDLS, CDR2 YYNGEE.

This CDR3 reads CASTGQGGKSQPQHF. Written as DNA, the CDR3 is TGTGCCAGCACGGGACAGGGGGGGAAATCTCAGCCCCAGCATTTT. The chain combines TRBV6-1 with TRBJ1-5, with 11 bases aligning to TRBD1. Germline V CDR1 and CDR2: MNHNS, SASEGT. CDR3 size: 15 residues. Trimming cost V 7 bases and J 6 bases; bases outside gene matches: 8.

For the CDR3, the DNA is TGTGCCAGCAACCGATTGGCTGAAAAACTGTTTTTT. Its translation is CASNRLAEKLFF. V and J are TRBV7-6 and TRBJ1-4; D gene unclear. The CDR3 sequence is 12 residues long. V lost 7 bases and J 7 bases, leaving 10 bases between the germline ends. Germline CDR1 reads SGHVS; CDR2 reads FNYEAQ.

This clone was counted only a few times. V usage is TRBV5-1 and J usage is TRBJ2-7; a weak D match, TRBD1 (6 bases). Germline CDR1 SGHRS, CDR2 YFSETQ. This CDR3 region has 14 residues. Trimming shortened V by 3 bases and J by 2 bases, and 12 bases separated the two germline ends. In DNA form, the CDR3 reads TGCGCCAGCAGCTCTACGGGACACACCTACGAGCAGTACTTC. Translating gives CASSSTGHTYEQYF.

The chain is built from TRBV5-4 and TRBJ1-1; D uncertain. Deletions cut 2 bases from V and 6 bases from J, with 20 bases between. The CDR3 totals 16 residues. In germline, CDR1 is SGHNT, CDR2 YYREEE (reference sequence). In nucleotides, the CDR3 is TGTGCCAGCAGCTTCGAGGACGAACGGAATGTAGCTGAAGCTTTCTTT. Its translation is CASSFEDERNVAEAFF.

The chain carries TRBV11-2 and TRBJ2-4; D possibly matches TRBD1 or TRBD2 (7 bases each). This CDR3 has 13 residues. CDR1 SGHAT and CDR2 FQNNGV come from the germline V gene. V was shortened by 1 base and J by 10 bases, with 11 bases between the two germline ends. CDR3 coding DNA: TGTGCCAGCAGCTTAGCAGGGGGAGGGATTCAGTACTTC. Protein product: CASSLAGGGIQYF.

The chain recombines TRBV2 with TRBJ1-5, with D hard to call. CDR1 SNHLY and CDR2 FYNNEI come from the germline V gene. The CDR3 is 12 residues long. V was cut by 1 base and J by 4 bases, with 2 bases left in between. CDR3 loop: CASSEGNQPQHF. The CDR3 nucleotides are TGTGCCAGCAGTGAAGGGAATCAGCCCCAGCATTTT.

J is TRBJ1-2 and V is TRBV15; no definite D call. The V end lost 2 bases, the J end lost 5 bases, and 18 bases lay between the germline ends. This CDR3 contains 16 residues. Germline lookup yields CDR1 LNHNV and CDR2 YYDKDF (reference sequence). DNA for the CDR3: TGTGCCACCAGCAGACGTCATGGAGGGTTGGGGTATGGCTACACCTTC. This codes for CATSRRHGGLGYGYTF.

The CDR3 reads CASSSGTNQETQYF. The CDR3 bases are TGTGCCAGCAGTTCGGGGACCAACCAAGAGACCCAGTACTTC. J is TRBJ2-5 and V is TRBV28; either TRBD1 or TRBD2 may supply D (5 bases each). CDR1 MDHEN and CDR2 SYDVKM come from the germline V gene. The CDR3 extends over 14 amino acids. The ends were cut back, 4 bases at V and 0 bases at J, with 9 bases in the middle. Drawing the rest from reference TRBV28 and TRBJ2-5, the complete variable domain is DVKVTQSSRYLVKRTGEKVFLECVQDMDHENMFWYRQDPGLGLRLIYFSYDVKMKEKGDIPEGYSVSREKKERFSLILESASTNQTSMYLCASSSGTNQETQYFGPGTRLLVL.

This clone is deemed large. The chain carries TRBV7-8 and TRBJ2-2, with D hard to call. This CDR3 spans 14 amino acids. From germline, CDR1 is SGHVS and CDR2 FQNEAQ. Trimming took off 1 base at V and 7 bases at J, with 10 bases between the two ends. The DNA of the CDR3 is TGTGCCAGCAGCTTAGGCTCGCTTGGCGGGGAGCTGTTTTTT. Translating it yields CASSLGSLGGELFF. The full variable domain, rest sourced from reference TRBV7-8 and TRBJ2-2, is GAGVSQSPRYKVAKRGQDVALRCDPISGHVSLFWYQQALGQGPEFLTYFQNEAQLDKSGLPSDRFFAERPEGSVSTLKIQRTQQEDSAVYLCASSLGSLGGELFFGEGSRLTVL.

The chain links TRBV5-4 to TRBJ1-2; perhaps TRBD1 as D (6 bases). Trimming stripped 6 bases from V and 0 bases from J, with 21 bases between. CDR3 length equals 17 residues. Per germline, CDR1 SGHNT and CDR2 YYREEE (reference sequence). In DNA form, the CDR3 reads TGTGCCAGCAAATATAGTCCCGGGACAACTACTAACTATGGCTACACCTTC. The encoded protein is CASKYSPGTTTNYGYTF.

This CDR3 is CSVEDRGGQGYEQYF. The CDR3 bases are TGCAGCGTTGAAGATCGGGGGGGACAGGGCTACGAGCAGTACTTC. This chain joins TRBV29-1 and TRBJ2-7; D is possibly TRBD1 (9 bases). The V gene lost 0 bases and the J gene lost 3 bases, with 15 bases spanning the gap. Germline CDR1 is SQVTM and CDR2 is ANQGSEA. CDR3 size: 15 residues.

The chain is built from TRBV6-6 and TRBJ2-7, with D hard to call. This CDR3 region has 11 residues. Trimming pared 5 bases from V and 1 base from J, leaving 3 bases between. Germline-derived CDR1 and CDR2 are MNHNY and SVGAGI (reference sequence). The CDR3 loop reads CASSPSYEQYF. The CDR3 DNA sequence: TGTGCCAGCAGTCCGTCCTACGAGCAGTACTTC.